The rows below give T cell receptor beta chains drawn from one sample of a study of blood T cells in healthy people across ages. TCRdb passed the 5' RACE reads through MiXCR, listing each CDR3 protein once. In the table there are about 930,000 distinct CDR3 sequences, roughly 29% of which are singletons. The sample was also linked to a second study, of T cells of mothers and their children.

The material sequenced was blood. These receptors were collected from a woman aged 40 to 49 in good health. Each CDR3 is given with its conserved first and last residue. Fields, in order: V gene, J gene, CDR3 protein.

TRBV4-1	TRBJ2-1	CASSQVGTGTYNEQFF
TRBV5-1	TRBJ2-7	CASFRIPPGLAGYEQYF
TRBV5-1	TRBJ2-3	CASTPAGVSTDTQYF
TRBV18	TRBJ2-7	CASSPYQSYEQYF
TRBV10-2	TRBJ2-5	CASSGAYPGFETQYF
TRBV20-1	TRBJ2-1	CSARDEGLAGLLYNEQSF
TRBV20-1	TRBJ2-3	CSATSRGGTDTQYF
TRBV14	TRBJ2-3	CASSIMTGGDTQYF
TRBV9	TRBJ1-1	CASSADLGQPGATEAFF
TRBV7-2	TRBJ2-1	CASSPTGTYSYNEQFF
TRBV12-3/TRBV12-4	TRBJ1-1	CASSSSTRGVTEAFF
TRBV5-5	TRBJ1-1	CASSLDGREVGEAFF
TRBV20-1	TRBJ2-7	CSARGVAGSYEQYF
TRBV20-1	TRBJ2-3	CSVDVLAGGGDTQYF
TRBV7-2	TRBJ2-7	CASSTRQGGNGEQYF
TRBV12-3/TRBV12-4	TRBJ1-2	CASSYTGGLFYDYTF
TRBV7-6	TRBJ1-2	CASSSHGVGYTF
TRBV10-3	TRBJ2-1	CAISESISGGYNEQFF
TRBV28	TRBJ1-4	CASRTGHLNEKLFF
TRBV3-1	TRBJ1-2	CASSQDLGTGGDYGYTF
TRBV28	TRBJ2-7	CASSLPGDLSYEQYF
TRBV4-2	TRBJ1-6	CASSHTGTDNSPLHF
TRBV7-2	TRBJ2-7	CASSLDRAGTYEQYF
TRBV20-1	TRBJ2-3	CSAYGLAGDTQYF
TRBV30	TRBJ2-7	CAWRYPGLAWEQYF
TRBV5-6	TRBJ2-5	CASSSSLRRDRDYNEQYF
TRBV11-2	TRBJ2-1	CASRRLAMDEQFF
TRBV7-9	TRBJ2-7	CASSLSFASYEQYF
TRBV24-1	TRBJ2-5	CATSDGAGEGTQYF
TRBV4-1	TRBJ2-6	CASSQESNRVYGYTFGSGTNVLTF
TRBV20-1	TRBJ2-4	CSVRGGSAYIQYF
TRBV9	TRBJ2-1	CASSVEKGSESPNEQFF
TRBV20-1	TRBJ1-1	CSALDGGRKTEALF
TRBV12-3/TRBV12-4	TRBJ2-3	CASSLMGDGTDTQYF
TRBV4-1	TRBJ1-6	CASSPTGDSPLHF
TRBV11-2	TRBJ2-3	CASSPVTDTQYF
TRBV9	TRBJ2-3	CASSVVEGTDTQYF
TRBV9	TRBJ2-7	CASSAGQVSVEQYF
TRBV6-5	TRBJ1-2	CASSYKTGAQGYGYTF
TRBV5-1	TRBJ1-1	CANSFARESGMAFF
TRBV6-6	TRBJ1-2	CASSYGQGYYGYTF
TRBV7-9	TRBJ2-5	CASSLGRDSGGTQYF
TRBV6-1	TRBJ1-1	CASSDIPRGPNTEAFF
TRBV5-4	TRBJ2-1	CASSSGQSDSSYNEQFF
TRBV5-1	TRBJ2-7	CASSQTEYEQYF
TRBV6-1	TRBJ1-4	CATPSVLGEKLFF
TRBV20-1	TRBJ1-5	CSARDRDQPQHF